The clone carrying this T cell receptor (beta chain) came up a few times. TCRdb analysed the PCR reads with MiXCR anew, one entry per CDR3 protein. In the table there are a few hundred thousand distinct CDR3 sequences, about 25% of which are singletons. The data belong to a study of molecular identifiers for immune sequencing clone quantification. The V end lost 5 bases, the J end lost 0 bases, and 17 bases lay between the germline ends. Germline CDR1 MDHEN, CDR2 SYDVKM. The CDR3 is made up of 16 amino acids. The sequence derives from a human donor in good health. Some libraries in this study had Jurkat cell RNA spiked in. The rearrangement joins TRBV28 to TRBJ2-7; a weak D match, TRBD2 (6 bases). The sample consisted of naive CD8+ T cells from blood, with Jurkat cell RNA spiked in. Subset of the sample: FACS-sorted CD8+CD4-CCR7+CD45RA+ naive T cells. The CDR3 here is CASSPLMGGSSYEQYF. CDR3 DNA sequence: TGTGCCAGCAGTCCACTTATGGGAGGCAGCTCCTACGAGCAGTACTTC.